This T cell receptor (beta chain) was recovered during a study of monozygotic twins with inflammatory bowel disease. Per germline, CDR1 MNHEY and CDR2 SVGEGT. CDR3 length equals 14 residues. From its re-call of the 5' RACE reads, TCRdb lists each CDR3 protein once, without DNA. The listing records more than 300,000 distinct CDR3 sequences. The source is a human donor with ulcerative colitis or Crohn's disease, or a healthy co-twin of an affected twin (not recorded which). The rearrangement joins TRBV6-2 or TRBV6-3 to TRBJ2-6; TCRdb proposes TRBD1, but this gene call is untestable without DNA. Sequenced: blood. The CDR3 region is CASTPSSGANVLTF.